This TCR beta chain was found in a study of CD8 T cells in Susac syndrome. Study summary: At the time their blood was drawn, patients with Susac syndrome were either therapy-naive, on corticosteroids (with some of them also receiving intravenous immunoglobulin), or on intravenous immunoglobulin alone. Points from the study as a whole: The peak of CD8+ clonal expansion in Susac was seen in TEMRA cells and active patients. The total CD8+ repertoires contained 15 to 20 Susac-specific public clones, and the CD8+ TEMRA repertoires contained five.

Reverse transcription of roughly 0.45 to 1 ug RNA was performed with random hexamers. MiXCR was run by TCRdb on the immunoSEQ multiplex PCR reads, yielding one entry per CDR3 protein. The data show about 120,000 distinct CDR3 sequences, just under 95% seen once. In regard to this clonotype: No antigen is known for it.

CDR1 and CDR2 (germline): LGHNT, FRNRAP. The ends were cut back, 0 bases at V and 1 base at J, with 13 bases in the middle. The CDR3 consists of 16 residues. Sequences were obtained from CD8+ T cells from PBMCs. The V and J genes are TRBV12-5 and TRBJ2-7; unclear D gene. The receptor was derived from a human donor with Susac syndrome. The CDR3 here is CASGLVWNRDSYEQYF. The CDR3 region has the DNA TGTGCTAGTGGTTTGGTATGGAATAGGGATTCCTACGAGCAGTACTTC.